Presented here are 25 T cell receptor beta chains from one specimen sequenced in a study of human T cells and chemical hapten exposure. TCRdb redid the calling of the RACE reads with MiXCR, one entry per CDR3 protein. This sample has tens of thousands of distinct CDR3 sequences, with about 7.6% found just once. Described time point: pre-sensitization, week 0. Sample treatment: therapeutic diphenylcyclopropenone sensitization with weekly scalp DPC. The input for sequencing was whole blood, taken in connection with sensitization to the hapten diphenylcyclopropenone (DPC). The receptors originated from a woman aged 45-60 years with alopecia areata. Some clones in this sample may be carry-over from other donors' samples.

The gene calls are TRBV6-6 and TRBJ2-7, with 9 positions matching TRBD2. CDR3 length equals 16 residues. The V and J ends lost 2 bases and 4 bases, in that order; junction bases with no gene match: 9. Germline CDR1 MNHNY, CDR2 SVGAGI (reference sequence). As DNA, the CDR3 is TGTGCCAGCAGTTACGCCGGCGGGAGGGCCGGGTACGAGCAGTACTTC. Translated, it gives CASSYAGGRAGYEQYF.

The chain uses TRBV2 and TRBJ1-3; 7 nucleotides line up with TRBD1. Germline assignment: CDR1 SNHLY and CDR2 FYNNEI. The length of the CDR3 is 17 residues. The trim removed 6 bases at V and 0 bases at J, leaving 11 bases unmatched. CDR3 region: CASRMTGHKSSGNTIYF. Written as DNA, the CDR3 is TGTGCCAGCAGAATGACAGGGCACAAGAGCTCTGGAAACACCATATATTTT.

Ten or more counts support this clonotype. This chain connects TRBV3-1 to TRBJ1-6, with D uncertain. V shed 2 bases and J shed 7 bases, with 9 bases lying between them. This CDR3 contains 14 residues. Looked up from germline, CDR1 is LGHDT and CDR2 is YNNKEL (reference sequence). Here the CDR3 reads CASSQNAENSPLHF. In nucleotides, the CDR3 is TGTGCCAGCAGCCAAAATGCCGAAAATTCACCCCTCCACTTT. The whole variable domain, filled in from reference TRBV3-1 and TRBJ1-6, reads DTAVSQTPKYLVTQMGNDKSIKCEQNLGHDTMYWYKQDSKKFLKIMFSYNNKELIINETVPNRFSPKSPDKAHLNLHINSLELGDSAVYFCASSQNAENSPLHFGNGTRLTVT.

This clonotype was recorded at least ten times. The V and J genes are TRBV27 and TRBJ1-2; 9 bases are shared with TRBD1. The V gene end was trimmed by 7 bases and the J gene end by 5 bases; junction bases not matched to a gene: 8. The germline V gene encodes CDR1 MNHEY and CDR2 SMNVEV (reference sequence). This CDR3 is built from 14 residues. CDR3: CASTGGTGHYGYTF. CDR3 DNA: TGTGCCAGCACCGGTGGGACAGGGCATTATGGCTACACCTTC.

This chain links TRBV20-1 with TRBJ2-2, with 11 bases matching TRBD1. Germline CDR1 and CDR2: DFQATT and SNEGSKA (reference sequence). The CDR3 contains 15 residues. J was trimmed by 3 bases and V by 0 bases; bases with no gene match: 0. As DNA, the CDR3 is TGCAGTGCTAGAGAGGGACAGGGGGACACCGGGGAGCTGTTTTTT. Protein sequence: CSAREGQGDTGELFF.

The table lists this clonotype with many counts. The rearrangement links TRBV7-6 to TRBJ1-4; D is possibly TRBD1 (6 bases). The CDR3 contains 16 residues. Germline V gene lookup returns CDR1 SGHVS and CDR2 FNYEAQ. The V end lost 0 bases, the J end lost 7 bases, and 15 bases lay between the germline ends. CDR3 DNA sequence: TGTGCCAGCAGCTTAGCGCGAAGCGGGGGCGCTGAAAAACTGTTTTTT. This gives the protein CASSLARSGGAEKLFF.

Ten or more counts support this clonotype. CDR3 region: CARLGVHNEQFF. CDR3 bases: TGTGCCCGCCTTGGGGTTCACAATGAGCAGTTCTTC. The chain couples TRBV6-5 to TRBJ2-1; the D is unclear. V was pared by 11 bases and J by 5 bases, with 13 bases between. This CDR3 region has 12 residues. CDR1 MNHEY and CDR2 SVGAGI come from the germline V gene.

The V gene is TRBV5-1, the J gene TRBJ1-5, with D unresolved. V lost 0 bases and J 5 bases, leaving 12 bases between the germline ends. The CDR3 is 15 residues long. From germline, CDR1 is SGHRS and CDR2 YFSETQ. In DNA, the CDR3 is TGCGCCAGCAGCTTGGTAGGAGGGCCCGATCAGCCCCAGCATTTT. Translation gives CASSLVGGPDQPQHF.

This clonotype occurred many times. The chain carries TRBV7-2 and TRBJ2-1; D gene unclear. Germline CDR1 SGHTA, CDR2 FQGNSA. The V gene lost 0 bases and the J gene lost 8 bases, with 17 bases spanning the gap. This CDR3 is 16 amino acids long. CDR3 loop: CASSLASRITNDEQFF. The CDR3 region has the DNA TGTGCCAGCAGCTTAGCCTCCCGAATCACAAACGATGAGCAGTTCTTC.

The gene calls are TRBV18 and TRBJ2-5; 8 bases fit TRBD1. CDR1 KGHSH and CDR2 LQKENI come from the germline V gene. The CDR3 totals 16 residues. Losses at the gene ends were 3 bases for V and 6 bases for J; bases not matched to a gene: 12. CDR3 bases: TGTGCCAGCTCACCGCAAACGGCCCCAGGGGGCAAGACCCAGTACTTC. Protein: CASSPQTAPGGKTQYF.

In its sample, this clonotype was seen many times. This sequence joins TRBV6-5 and TRBJ1-3; D gene unclear. Germline CDR1 and CDR2: MNHEY and SVGAGI. Trimming stripped 2 bases from V and 0 bases from J, with 8 bases between. This CDR3 region has 15 residues. The CDR3 here is CASSYTHNSGNTIYF. The CDR3 nucleotides read TGTGCCAGCAGTTACACACACAACTCTGGAAACACCATATATTTT.

This clonotype has ten or more counts. The chain uses TRBV27 and TRBJ2-1; TRBD2 aligns across 9 bases. The CDR3 is 16 amino acids. The junction had 13 bases not matched to a gene; V was cut back by 5 bases and J by 8 bases. CDR1 is MNHEY, CDR2 SMNVEV, per germline (reference sequence). Written as DNA, the CDR3 is TGTGCCAGCAGTATAATATTAGCGGGAGCGGGAGATGAGCAGTTCTTC. The encoded protein is CASSIILAGAGDEQFF.

At least ten counts were recorded for this clonotype. V usage is TRBV25-1 and J usage is TRBJ1-6; D is undetermined. With 3 bases removed from V and 9 bases from J, the gap between germline ends came to 12 bases. CDR1 is MGHDK, CDR2 SYGVNS, per germline. This CDR3 region has 14 residues. The CDR3 loop reads CASSEADPTSPLHF. The DNA of the CDR3 is TGTGCCAGCAGTGAGGCGGACCCCACTTCACCCCTCCACTTT.

In this sample, this clonotype turned up many times. The chain couples TRBV18 to TRBJ1-5, with D possibly being TRBD1 (5 bases). The CDR3 extends over 14 amino acids. V lost 3 bases to trimming and J lost 0 bases, with 6 bases between them. Germline V gives CDR1 KGHSH, CDR2 LQKENI. The chain's CDR3 is CASSPQGSNQPQHF. As DNA, the CDR3 is TGTGCCAGCTCACCCCAGGGTAGCAATCAGCCCCAGCATTTT.

In this sample, this clonotype turned up many times. The chain recombines TRBV24-1 with TRBJ2-3, with D perhaps given as TRBD1 or TRBD2 (5 bases each). The CDR3 has 16 amino acids. The V end was cut by 3 bases, the J end by 2 bases, with 14 bases between. Germline V gene data show CDR1 as KGHDR and CDR2 as SFDVKD. In DNA, the CDR3 is TGTGCCACCAGTGATCCCGGGACCTTCACCACAGATACGCAGTATTTT. Amino acids: CATSDPGTFTTDTQYF.

This clonotype has ten or more counts. The chain links TRBV18 to TRBJ2-5; 7 bases fit TRBD2. The CDR3 loop spans 16 amino acids. Looked up from germline, CDR1 is KGHSH and CDR2 is LQKENI. V was clipped by 4 bases and J by 3 bases; unmatched bases: 11. This CDR3 reads CASSLHHGGTEETQYF. CDR3 nucleotides: TGTGCCAGCTCACTCCACCACGGGGGGACTGAAGAGACCCAGTACTTC.

This clonotype was counted at least ten times. The chain carries TRBV6-6 and TRBJ2-7; the match to TRBD2 covers 7 bases. This CDR3 is built from 13 residues. V trimming: 8 bases; J trimming: 3 bases; junction bases outside the gene matches: 7. Germline CDR1 reads MNHNY; CDR2 reads SVGAGI (reference sequence). The CDR3 DNA reads TGTGCCAGCGGCTCGACTAGCAACTACGAGCAGTACTTC. It specifies CASGSTSNYEQYF.

This clonotype was detected ten times or more. The gene calls are TRBV6-6 and TRBJ1-4; the D gene is possibly TRBD1 (5 bases). Per germline, CDR1 MNHNY and CDR2 SVGAGI (reference sequence). The CDR3 contains 14 residues. Between the trimmed V and J ends, which lost 8 bases and 5 bases, there was a span of 15 bases. CDR3 DNA: TGTGCCAGCGGTACTGGGGCAGAGAATGAAAAACTGTTTTTT. Its translation: CASGTGAENEKLFF.

The V call is TRBV29-1, the J call TRBJ2-7; 13 nucleotides align to TRBD2. J lost 6 bases, V lost 5 bases, and 13 bases had no gene match. The CDR3 runs 16 residues. Germline CDR1 reads SQVTM; CDR2 reads ANQGSEA. The CDR3 protein is CSVPVGLAGAFGEQYF. The CDR3, as DNA: TGCAGCGTTCCCGTAGGACTAGCGGGAGCTTTTGGCGAGCAGTACTTC.

This clonotype has a count of ten or more. This rearrangement joins TRBV12-3 or TRBV12-4 to TRBJ2-7; weak D call: TRBD1 (5 bases). V lost 2 bases and J 1 base, leaving 9 bases between the germline ends. The CDR3 is 14 amino acids. DNA of the CDR3: TGTGCCAGCAGTTTAAGGCAGGGATCCTACGAGCAGTACTTC. Encoded protein: CASSLRQGSYEQYF.

This clonotype has ten or more counts. The J gene is TRBJ1-5, the V gene TRBV6-1, with D maybe TRBD1 (6 bases). V was clipped by 6 bases and J by 5 bases, with 14 bases between them. The germline CDR1 and CDR2 sequences are MNHNS and SASEGT. CDR3 length equals 14 residues. The CDR3 loop is CASSLQGRDQPQHF. CDR3 in DNA: TGTGCCAGCAGCCTTCAGGGGAGGGATCAGCCCCAGCATTTT.

This clonotype was seen at least ten times. The chain carries TRBV27 and TRBJ1-2; TRBD1 might be the D (6 bases). CDR1 and CDR2 (germline): MNHEY, SMNVEV (reference sequence). V lost 7 bases, J lost 6 bases, and 15 bases lay in between. The CDR3 consists of 13 residues. CDR3 sequence (DNA): TGTGCCAGCACATGGAAGGGGGGTCATGGCTACACCTTC. Translated, it gives CASTWKGGHGYTF.

This clonotype was seen more than once but under ten times. The chain links TRBV27 to TRBJ2-5, with 8 bases matching TRBD1. The CDR3 runs 15 residues. Looked up from germline, CDR1 is MNHEY and CDR2 is SMNVEV (reference sequence). J gave up 5 bases and V 5 bases, and 10 bases lay outside the gene matches. Here the CDR3 DNA reads TGTGCCAGCAGTCCTCCGGACAGGGCAGGGGAGACCCAGTACTTC. It translates to CASSPPDRAGETQYF.

In this sample, this clonotype turned up many times. This rearrangement joins TRBV29-1 to TRBJ1-4, with D unresolved. From germline, CDR1 is SQVTM and CDR2 ANQGSEA. Trimming took off 4 bases at V and 0 bases at J, with 9 bases between the two ends. The CDR3 covers 14 residues. CDR3 loop: CSVGGSTTNEKLFF. Written as DNA, the CDR3 is TGCAGCGTTGGTGGCAGCACAACTAATGAAAAACTGTTTTTT.

The table lists this clonotype with many counts. The chain joins TRBV19 to TRBJ1-5; weak D call: TRBD1 (6 bases). CDR1 and CDR2 (germline): LNHDA, SQIVND (reference sequence). The V and J ends lost 2 bases and 5 bases respectively, with 13 bases between them. The CDR3 loop spans 15 amino acids. The DNA for the CDR3 is TGTGCCAGTAGTATATGGCAGGGGATCGATCAGCCCCAGCATTTT. This gives the protein CASSIWQGIDQPQHF.